The rows below give T cell receptor beta chains drawn from one sample of a study of cytomegalovirus exposure and HLA in healthy donors. TCRdb keeps only in-frame clones here, not all; method: immunoSEQ multiplex PCR. The sample shows 150,000 to 200,000 clones, 70% to 80% of them seen only once. Sequencing was carried out using PBMCs. These receptors came from a man aged 25 to 45 in good health and CMV-seronegative. The CDR3 runs from the conserved cysteine through the conserved F or W. D genes are given only for firm matches. Size is stated for part of the rows, as once, few or many counts, or as a class when the clone is expanded.

cdr3_aa	cdr3_nt	clone_size	d_call	v_call	j_call
CASSLSLAGPYEQYF	TGCGCCAGCAGCTTGTCACTAGCGGGACCCTACGAGCAGTACTTC	.	TRBD2	TRBV5-1	TRBJ2-7
CASSLGLAGGLTYNEQFF	TGTGCCAGCAGCTTAGGACTAGCGGGAGGGCTCACCTACAATGAGCAGTTCTTC	.	TRBD2	TRBV13	TRBJ2-1
CASSLGRVTYEQYF	TGTGCCAGCTCGCTGGGGCGTGTGACCTACGAGCAGTACTTC	.	.	TRBV27	TRBJ2-7
CASKGGTGYSGKQYF	TGTGCCAGCAAGGGGGGGACAGGGTACTCGGGCAAGCAGTACTTC	.	.	TRBV21-1	TRBJ2-7
CASRQGGPYNSPLHF	TGTGCCAGCAGACAGGGTGGCCCCTATAATTCACCCCTCCACTTT	once	.	TRBV2	TRBJ1-6
CASSWGLAGGEQFF	TGTGCCAGCAGCTGGGGACTAGCGGGCGGGGAGCAGTTCTTC	.	TRBD2	TRBV5-6	TRBJ2-1
CASSPGLAESYEQYF	TGTGCCAGCTCCCCCGGACTAGCGGAGTCCTACGAGCAGTACTTC	.	TRBD2	TRBV18	TRBJ2-7
CASSWGTTNYEQYF	TGTGCCAGCAGCTGGGGGACTACCAACTACGAGCAGTACTTC	.	TRBD2	TRBV11-2	TRBJ2-7
CASTRGTPSGELFF	TGTGCCAGCACTAGGGGGACCCCATCCGGGGAGCTGTTTTTT	.	.	TRBV7-9	TRBJ2-2
CSVFSGSSYNEQFF	TGCAGCGTGTTTAGCGGCAGCTCCTACAATGAGCAGTTCTTC	.	.	TRBV29-1	TRBJ2-1
CASSIPGSTRGYTF	TGTGCCAGTAGTATCCCGGGGAGCACACGGGGCTACACCTTC	.	.	TRBV19	TRBJ1-2
CASSLTQLSYGYTF	TGTGCCAGCAGTTTAACCCAGTTATCCTATGGCTACACCTTC	.	.	TRBV27	TRBJ1-2
CASSSQGAFYEQYF	TGTGCCAGCAGCTCGCAGGGGGCCTTCTACGAGCAGTACTTC	.	TRBD1	TRBV5-4	TRBJ2-7
CASSLTGLPGDVYEQYF	TGTGCCAGCAGCTTAACCGGACTTCCGGGGGACGTGTACGAGCAGTACTTC	once	.	TRBV7-3	TRBJ2-7
CATNLGQGSPYGYTF	TGTGCCACCAACCTAGGACAGGGAAGCCCCTATGGCTACACCTTC	once	TRBD1	TRBV6-5	TRBJ1-2
CASTKPGGSSYEQYF	TGTGCCAGCACCAAACCGGGTGGATCCTCCTACGAGCAGTACTTC	.	.	TRBV6-5	TRBJ2-7
CASRSLGQETQYF	TGTGCCAGCAGATCCCTCGGGCAAGAGACCCAGTACTTC	.	.	TRBV28	TRBJ2-5
CASSYQGELFF	TGTGCCAGCAGCTACCAGGGGGAACTGTTTTTT	.	TRBD1	TRBV28	TRBJ1-4
CATSRDRGSRKTQYF	TGTGCCACCAGCAGAGATCGCGGGAGCCGGAAGACCCAGTACTTC	.	TRBD2	TRBV15	TRBJ2-5
CASSLGEDSDYGYTF	TGTGCCAGCAGCTTGGGAGAGGACAGTGACTATGGCTACACCTTC	.	.	TRBV7-6	TRBJ1-2
CASSAAIPGGPYEQYF	TGTGCCAGCAGTGCCGCTATTCCGGGAGGGCCGTACGAGCAGTACTTC	.	TRBD2	TRBV6-1	TRBJ2-7
CASSDYSGSHTDTQYF	TGTGCCAGCAGTGACTATAGCGGGAGTCACACAGATACGCAGTATTTT	.	TRBD2	TRBV6-4	TRBJ2-3
CASSEFISEQYF	TGTGCCAGCAGTGAATTTATATCCGAGCAGTACTTC	.	.	TRBV25-1	TRBJ2-7
CASSITGLAFIPDTQYF	TGTGCCAGTAGTATAACGGGACTAGCATTTATTCCAGATACGCAGTATTTT	.	TRBD2	TRBV19	TRBJ2-3
CASSRRHLYFYEQYF	TGCGCCAGCAGTCGCAGACACCTTTATTTCTACGAGCAGTACTTC	.	.	TRBV23-1	TRBJ2-7
CASIPSRLGGREQYF	TGTGCCAGCATTCCATCCCGTTTGGGAGGACGCGAGCAGTACTTC	.	.	TRBV6-5	TRBJ2-7
CASIRIEADEAFF	TGTGCCAGCATAAGGATTGAGGCAGATGAAGCTTTCTTT	.	.	TRBV7-9	TRBJ1-1
CASSVGLAGGRQFF	TGTGCCAGCAGCGTAGGGCTAGCGGGAGGCAGGCAGTTCTTC	.	TRBD2	TRBV9	TRBJ2-1
CASSLNGRRYSGNTIYF	TGTGCCAGCAGCTTAAATGGGCGACGCTACTCTGGAAACACCATATATTTT	once	.	TRBV11-1	TRBJ1-3
CASSRRDRGLQETQYF	TGTGCCAGCAGCCGACGGGACAGGGGTTTACAAGAGACCCAGTACTTC	once	TRBD1	TRBV9	TRBJ2-5
CASSSPQGEMYGYTF	TGTGCCAGCAGCTCTCCACAGGGCGAGATGTATGGCTACACCTTC	.	.	TRBV7-8	TRBJ1-2
CASSLSWITDTGELFF	TGTGCCAGCAGTTTATCGTGGATAACAGACACCGGGGAGCTGTTTTTT	.	.	TRBV28	TRBJ2-2
CASRSVLSNEKLFF	TGTGCCAGCAGATCAGTGCTTTCTAATGAAAAACTGTTTTTT	.	.	TRBV6-5	TRBJ1-4
CASSDSGLAAHGTYNEQFF	TGTGCCAGCAGTGACTCGGGACTAGCGGCCCACGGGACATACAATGAGCAGTTCTTC	.	TRBD2	TRBV6-4	TRBJ2-1
CAISATGGTATGELFF	TGTGCCATCAGTGCTACTGGCGGGACTGCCACCGGGGAGCTGTTTTTT	.	.	TRBV10-3	TRBJ2-2
CASSFSPIAGNTDTQYF	TGTGCCAGCAGTTTTAGCCCAATAGCGGGGAACACAGATACGCAGTATTTT	.	TRBD2	TRBV28	TRBJ2-3
CASSSVSSGQNGYTF	TGTGCCAGCAGTTCAGTTTCCTCAGGGCAAAATGGCTACACCTTC	few	.	TRBV28	TRBJ1-2
CASSAFRAGEQFF	TGTGCCAGCAGTGCCTTCAGAGCGGGAGAGCAGTTCTTC	.	TRBD2	TRBV5-6	TRBJ2-1
CASSPTRGGYEQYF	TGTGCCAGCTCACCAACCCGGGGGGGTTACGAGCAGTACTTC	.	TRBD2	TRBV18	TRBJ2-7
CASSATTSGPYNEQFF	TGTGCCAGCAGTGCCACGACTAGCGGACCATACAATGAGCAGTTCTTC	.	TRBD2	TRBV6-1	TRBJ2-1
CASSSSGTYEQYF	TGTGCCAGCTCGTCGAGCGGCACCTACGAGCAGTACTTC	.	.	TRBV18	TRBJ2-7
CASSSAGSNTEAFF	TGCGCCAGCAGCTCCGCCGGGTCGAACACTGAAGCTTTCTTT	few	.	TRBV5-1	TRBJ1-1
CASSPEYNEQFF	TGTGCCAGCAGCCCGGAGTACAATGAGCAGTTCTTC	.	.	TRBV7-9	TRBJ2-1
CASFPGRGMETQYF	TGTGCCAGCTTTCCCGGGAGGGGGATGGAGACCCAGTACTTC	.	TRBD2	TRBV2	TRBJ2-5
CASSLGTDEYEQYF	TGCGCCAGCAGCCTGGGGACAGATGAATACGAGCAGTACTTC	.	TRBD1	TRBV5-1	TRBJ2-7
CASSQEGSGSYEQYF	TGTGCCAGCAGCCAAGAAGGGAGCGGGAGTTACGAGCAGTACTTC	once	TRBD2	TRBV4-2	TRBJ2-7
CASSLMSQGGLQPQHF	TGTGCCAGCAGTTTAATGAGTCAGGGGGGCCTTCAGCCCCAGCATTTT	.	TRBD1	TRBV28	TRBJ1-5
CASSTGGYQPQHF	TGTGCCAGCAGTACAGGGGGCTATCAGCCCCAGCATTTT	.	TRBD1	TRBV7-6	TRBJ1-5
CASSDGTSTDTQYF	TGTGCCAGCAGCGACGGGACTAGCACAGATACGCAGTATTTT	.	.	TRBV7-3	TRBJ2-3
CASSSGQGGLPYNSPLHF	TGTGCCAGCAGTTCAGGACAGGGAGGTCTTCCCTATAATTCACCCCTCCACTTT	few	TRBD1	TRBV27	TRBJ1-6
CASSVRTSGRWNEQFF	TGTGCCAGCAGCGTACGGACTAGCGGGAGGTGGAATGAGCAGTTCTTC	.	TRBD2	TRBV9	TRBJ2-1
CASSNLGEVAYEQYF	TGTGCCAGCAGTAATCTGGGGGAGGTCGCCTACGAGCAGTACTTC	.	.	TRBV6-1	TRBJ2-7
CASSLDPHRGETQYF	TGTGCCAGCAGCTTAGATCCCCACAGGGGGGAGACCCAGTACTTC	few	TRBD1	TRBV11-2	TRBJ2-5